The source of this TCR beta chain is a study of identical twins. Findings and caveats of the study: Some out-of-frame alpha sequences were shared by twins, and these showed excess low generation probability. The presence of invariant MAIT and iNKT cells could partly confound analyses of zero-insertion sequences.

In this sample, this clonotype turned up many times. Antigen: not known. V was trimmed by 4 bases and J by 3 bases, leaving 12 bases between them. CDR1 MGHDK and CDR2 SYGVNS come from the germline V gene. CDR3 size: 14 residues. TCRdb independently ran MiXCR on the 5' RACE reads; one entry per CDR3 protein. The repertoire holds around 250,000 distinct CDR3 sequences, with over 9.5% as singletons. These data are also associated with another study on yellow fever vaccine responses in identical twins.

Sequenced material: memory (CD45RO+) T cells sorted from blood. This clonotype was obtained from a woman in her late teens or twenties in good health. This chain links TRBV25-1 with TRBJ2-5; D is possibly TRBD2 (5 bases). CDR3 sequence (DNA): TGTGCCAGCAGTGGGAGGAGACCTGAAGAGACCCAGTACTTC. It encodes CASSGRRPEETQYF.